Each of the 8 T cell receptor beta chains below was sequenced from the same sample in a study of radiation and T cells in renal cell carcinoma. Here immunoSEQ multiplex PCR was the method, and the copy in TCRdb shows in-frame clones only, minus some. The sample records more than 75,000 clones, 70% to 85% being singletons. Time point: baseline pretreatment blood. This sample's treatment: 15 Gy SBRT to primary tumor, nephrectomy 4 weeks later. The sample in question was blood, obtained from a patient whose treatment included radiotherapy and nephrectomy. The receptors were gathered from a man in his sixties with renal cell carcinoma.

In DNA, the CDR3 is TGCGCCAGCAGCTTGGACACTAGCGGGAGGTTCTACGAGCAGTACTTC. Translation: CASSLDTSGRFYEQYF. The chain links TRBV5-1 to TRBJ2-7, with TRBD2 identical over 12 bases. V was pared by 0 bases and J by 3 bases, with 4 bases of the junction left unmatched. Germline V CDR1 and CDR2: SGHRS, YFSETQ. The CDR3 sequence is 16 residues long. Looking up the rest from reference TRBV5-1 and TRBJ2-7 gives the full variable domain: KAGVTQTPRYLIKTRGQQVTLSCSPISGHRSVSWYQQTPGQGLQFLFEYFSETQRNKGNFPGRFSGRQFSNSRSEMNVSTLELGDSALYLCASSLDTSGRFYEQYFGPGTRLTVT.

The V gene is TRBV30, the J gene TRBJ2-1, with 8 bases that match TRBD1. The germline V gene has CDR1 GTSNPN and CDR2 SVGIG (reference sequence). Trimming cost V 2 bases and J 7 bases; bases outside gene matches: 10. CDR3 length: 15 residues. The CDR3 DNA follows: TGTGCCTGGAGTTCTGGTAGGACAGGGATTAATGAGCAGTTCTTC. Translated: CAWSSGRTGINEQFF.

The chain has TRBV15 and TRBJ2-7, with TRBD1 as a possible D gene (5 bases). CDR3 length equals 14 residues. With 4 bases removed from V and 2 bases from J, the gap between germline ends came to 12 bases. Germline lookup yields CDR1 LNHNV and CDR2 YYDKDF (reference sequence). The CDR3 DNA follows: TGTGCCACCAGCACAGGGTACGGTACCTACGAGCAGTACTTC. Translating gives CATSTGYGTYEQYF.

This clone showed up many times. The chain links TRBV2 to TRBJ2-7; D call uncertain. The CDR3 loop spans 13 amino acids. The V gene's germline CDR1 is SNHLY and CDR2 FYNNEI. Trimming stripped 0 bases from V and 13 bases from J, with 16 bases between. The CDR3 loop reads CASSEALWTDSYF. CDR3 sequence (DNA): TGTGCCAGCAGTGAAGCGCTTTGGACCGACTCTTACTTC.

V gene TRBV27 combines with J gene TRBJ2-2; TRBD2 matches at 10 bases. CDR1 MNHEY and CDR2 SMNVEV come from the germline V gene (reference sequence). Germline trimming cut 4 bases from V and 8 bases from J; bases unmatched to any gene: 4. The CDR3 contains 14 residues. CDR3 protein: CASSSLAGVGELFF. In nucleotides, the CDR3 is TGTGCCAGCAGTTCTCTAGCGGGAGTAGGGGAGCTGTTTTTT.

The CDR3 is CASSYSIRGTYEQYF. DNA of the CDR3: TGTGCCAGCAGTTACTCGATTAGGGGGACCTACGAGCAGTACTTC. The chain joins TRBV6-6 to TRBJ2-7, with D tentatively TRBD1 (6 bases). Germline values: CDR1 MNHNY, CDR2 SVGAGI (reference sequence). V was trimmed by 0 bases and J by 2 bases, leaving 11 bases between them. This CDR3 spans 15 amino acids.

This sequence joins TRBV6-5 and TRBJ1-1; D ambiguous. Trimming pared 6 bases from V and 2 bases from J, leaving 7 bases between. CDR1 MNHEY and CDR2 SVGAGI come from the germline V gene. This CDR3 is built from 12 residues. CDR3 bases: TGTGCCAGCAGCTCTGTTAACACTGAAGCTTTCTTT. Translation: CASSSVNTEAFF.

This clone has a handful of counts. The rearrangement links TRBV14 to TRBJ1-2; TRBD1 aligns across 8 bases. The CDR3 has 14 amino acids. The germline CDR1 and CDR2 sequences are SGHDN and FVKESK. J lost 6 bases, V lost 5 bases, and 8 bases had no gene match. The CDR3 coding sequence is TGTGCCAGCAGCAAACGGGACAGGAGTAATGGCTACACCTTC. Translating it yields CASSKRDRSNGYTF. The variable domain in full, with the rest retrieved from reference TRBV14 and TRBJ1-2, is EAGVTQFPSHSVIEKGQTVTLRCDPISGHDNLYWYRRVMGKEIKFLLHFVKESKQDESGMPNNRFLAERTGGTYSTLKVQPAELEDSGVYFCASSKRDRSNGYTFGSGTRLTVV.